Presented here are 12 T cell receptor beta chains from one specimen sequenced in a study of CD8 T cells in ankylosing spondylitis. Study-wide points: Blood from ankylosing spondylitis patients appeared to carry a characteristic roughly 8-variant TCR beta motif.

TCRdb fed the 5' RACE reads into MiXCR, producing one record per CDR3 protein. The repertoire holds roughly 700,000 distinct CDR3 sequences, with around 20% as singletons. Antigen specificity for these receptors is unknown. Material for sequencing was blood, either unsorted or a sorted T cell fraction (not recorded which). These receptors were obtained from a male donor with ankylosing spondylitis.

The chain employs TRBV27 and TRBJ2-7; TRBD1 aligns across 7 bases. CDR1 is MNHEY and CDR2 is SMNVEV in the germline V gene (reference sequence). V was clipped by 2 bases and J by 6 bases; unmatched bases: 13. The CDR3 totals 16 residues. The CDR3 DNA sequence: TGTGCCAGCAGTTTAGTTGTTAGGGGGCTTTTGGTCGAGCAGTACTTC. It encodes CASSLVVRGLLVEQYF.

The chain has TRBV6-1 and TRBJ2-7; D may be TRBD2 (7 bases). In germline, CDR1 is MNHNS, CDR2 SASEGT. The V end was cut by 8 bases, the J end by 4 bases, with 18 bases between. The CDR3 sequence is 14 residues long. The CDR3 sequence: CASLNREGHYEQYF. The CDR3 nucleotides read TGTGCCAGCCTCAACAGGGAGGGGCATTACGAGCAGTACTTC.

Many counts were recorded for this clonotype. The chain has TRBV4-1 and TRBJ1-1; maybe TRBD1 (5 bases). The CDR3 is 11 amino acids. Germline loops: CDR1 MGHRA, CDR2 YSYEKL. V was cut by 6 bases and J by 5 bases, with 7 bases left in between. The CDR3 region has the DNA TGCGCCAGCAGGCGGGGGACTGAAGCTTTCTTT. Encoded protein: CASRRGTEAFF.

This clonotype was seen at least ten times. This rearrangement joins TRBV12-3 or TRBV12-4 to TRBJ2-1, with a tentative D call TRBD2 (6 bases). There are 14 residues in the CDR3. Trimming stripped 6 bases from V and 7 bases from J, with 16 bases between. CDR3 residues: CASSPPGVWNEQFF. As DNA, the CDR3 is TGTGCCAGCAGCCCCCCGGGGGTATGGAATGAGCAGTTCTTC.

This clonotype has just a few counts. This chain joins TRBV20-1 and TRBJ1-1, with TRBD1 as a possible D gene (6 bases). CDR3 length: 14 amino acids. The germline CDR1 and CDR2 sequences are DFQATT and SNEGSKA (reference sequence). V lost 5 bases and J 6 bases, leaving 19 bases between the germline ends. CDR3 residues: CSASGHRGSAEAFF. For the CDR3, the DNA is TGCAGTGCTTCGGGACACCGGGGATCCGCTGAAGCTTTCTTT.

This clonotype was seen only a few times. This chain connects TRBV6-1 to TRBJ1-2; tentative D call: TRBD1 (6 bases). Germline CDR1 MNHNS, CDR2 SASEGT. The CDR3 length is 14 residues. V lost 6 bases and J 4 bases, leaving 15 bases between the germline ends. This chain's CDR3 is CASRSPGVSYGYTF. CDR3 nucleotides: TGTGCCAGCAGATCCCCAGGGGTTAGCTATGGCTACACCTTC.

This clonotype was seen a handful of times. V and J are TRBV10-3 and TRBJ1-6, with 9 bases that match TRBD1. This CDR3 is 16 amino acids long. V lost 0 bases, J lost 7 bases, and 4 bases stayed unmatched. Germline V gene lookup returns CDR1 ENHRY and CDR2 SYGVKD. CDR3 sequence reads: CAISESDRGRNSPLHF. Written as DNA, the CDR3 is TGTGCCATCAGTGAGTCGGACAGGGGACGGAATTCACCCCTCCACTTT.

This clonotype was seen at least ten times. The chain couples TRBV10-3 to TRBJ2-1, with D perhaps TRBD2 (5 bases). The CDR3 is made up of 16 amino acids. Trimming cost V 0 bases and J 4 bases, with 13 bases left between them. CDR1 is ENHRY, CDR2 SYGVKD, per germline. For the CDR3, the DNA is TGTGCCATCAGTGAGTCCGAGCGGATATCTTACAATGAGCAGTTCTTC. Its translation: CAISESERISYNEQFF.

This clonotype was counted only a few times. The V call is TRBV6-1, the J call TRBJ2-1, with D possibly TRBD1 on 6 matching bases. The germline gives CDR1 MNHNS, CDR2 SASEGT. Trimming took 7 bases from V and 4 from J, leaving 11 bases between them. This CDR3 spans 13 amino acids. The CDR3 DNA sequence: TGTGCCAGCATAGGGGGAGTATACAATGAGCAGTTCTTC. This gives the protein CASIGGVYNEQFF.

The J gene is TRBJ1-2, the V gene TRBV28; TRBD1 matches 8 bases. Germline-derived CDR1 and CDR2 are MDHEN and SYDVKM. This CDR3 has 15 residues. The CDR3 bases are TGTACCACCGCATACCGGACAGGGAGACTCTATGGCTACACCTTC. It encodes CTTAYRTGRLYGYTF.

This clonotype was found a few times. The rearrangement uses TRBV20-1 and TRBJ2-1; the match to TRBD1 covers 9 bases. The CDR3 length is 18 residues. The germline V gene has CDR1 DFQATT and CDR2 SNEGSKA (reference sequence). Trimming removed 0 bases from V and 2 bases from J; junction bases left unmatched: 11. CDR3 sequence reads: CSARESVGTGKTYNEQFF. CDR3 DNA: TGCAGTGCTAGAGAGTCTGTCGGGACAGGGAAGACCTACAATGAGCAGTTCTTC.

The chain recombines TRBV7-3 with TRBJ2-3; D call uncertain. This CDR3 is 16 amino acids long. The germline V and J ends were trimmed by 5 bases and 3 bases, with 18 bases remaining between them. The germline gives CDR1 SGHTA, CDR2 FQGTGA. The CDR3 DNA is TGTGCCAGCAGCCCCCACGGCGAAAAGTTAACAGATACGCAGTATTTT. As protein: CASSPHGEKLTDTQYF.